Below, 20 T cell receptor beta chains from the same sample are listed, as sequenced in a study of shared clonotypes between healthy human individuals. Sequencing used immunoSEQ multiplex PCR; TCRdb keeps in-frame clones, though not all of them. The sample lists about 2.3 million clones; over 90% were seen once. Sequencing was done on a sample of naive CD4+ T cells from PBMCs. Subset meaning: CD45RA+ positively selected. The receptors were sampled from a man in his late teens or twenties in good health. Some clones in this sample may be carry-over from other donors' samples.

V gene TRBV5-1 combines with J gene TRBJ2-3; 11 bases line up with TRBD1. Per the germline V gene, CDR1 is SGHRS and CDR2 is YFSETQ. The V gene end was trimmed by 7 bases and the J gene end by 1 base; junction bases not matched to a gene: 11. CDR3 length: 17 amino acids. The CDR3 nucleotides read TGCGCCAGCGGACAGGGGGCATCTGGGGCGGGCACAGATACGCAGTATTTT. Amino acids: CASGQGASGAGTDTQYF.

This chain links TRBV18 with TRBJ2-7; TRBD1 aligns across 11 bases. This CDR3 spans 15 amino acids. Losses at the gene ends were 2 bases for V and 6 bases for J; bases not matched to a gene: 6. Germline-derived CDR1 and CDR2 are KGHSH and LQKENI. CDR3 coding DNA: TGTGCCAGCTCACCAACCGGGACAGGGGGTTTCGAGCAGTACTTC. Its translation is CASSPTGTGGFEQYF.

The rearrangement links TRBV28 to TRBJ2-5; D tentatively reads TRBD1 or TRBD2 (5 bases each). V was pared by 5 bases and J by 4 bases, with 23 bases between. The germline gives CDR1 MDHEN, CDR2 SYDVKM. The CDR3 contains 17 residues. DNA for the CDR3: TGTGCCAGCAGTCCCCCTGGATGGGGGAGTGGGAGAGAGACCCAGTACTTC. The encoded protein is CASSPPGWGSGRETQYF.

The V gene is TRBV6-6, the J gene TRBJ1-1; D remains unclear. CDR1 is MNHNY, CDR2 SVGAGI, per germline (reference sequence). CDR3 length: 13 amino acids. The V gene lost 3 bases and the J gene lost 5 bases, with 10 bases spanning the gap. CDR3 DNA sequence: TGTGCCAGCAGTTATAGTCTCGTAACTGAAGCTTTCTTT. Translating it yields CASSYSLVTEAFF.

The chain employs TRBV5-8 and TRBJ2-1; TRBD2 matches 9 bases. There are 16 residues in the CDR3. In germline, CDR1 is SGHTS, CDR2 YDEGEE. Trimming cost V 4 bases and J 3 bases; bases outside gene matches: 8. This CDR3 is CASSAQSTSGYNEQFF. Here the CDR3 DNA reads TGTGCCAGCAGCGCCCAGTCGACTAGCGGCTACAATGAGCAGTTCTTC.

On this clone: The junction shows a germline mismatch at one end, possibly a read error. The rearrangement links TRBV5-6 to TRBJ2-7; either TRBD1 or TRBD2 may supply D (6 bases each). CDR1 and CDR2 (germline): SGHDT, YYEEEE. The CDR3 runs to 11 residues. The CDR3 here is CASKGAGHHTF. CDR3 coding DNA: TGTGCCAGCAAAGGCGCGGGACACCACACCTTC.

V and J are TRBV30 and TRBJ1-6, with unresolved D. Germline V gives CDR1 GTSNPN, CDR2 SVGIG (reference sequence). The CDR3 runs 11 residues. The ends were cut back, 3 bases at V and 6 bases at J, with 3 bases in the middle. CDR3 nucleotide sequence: TGTGCCTGGAGGGTTAATTCACCCCTCCACTTT. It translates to CAWRVNSPLHF.

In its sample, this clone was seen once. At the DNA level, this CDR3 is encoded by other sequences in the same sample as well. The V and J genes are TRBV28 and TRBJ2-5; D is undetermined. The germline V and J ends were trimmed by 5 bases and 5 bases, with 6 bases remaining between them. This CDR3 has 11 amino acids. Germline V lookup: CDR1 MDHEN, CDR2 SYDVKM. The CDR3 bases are TGTGCCAGCAGTAGAGAGGAGACCCAGTACTTC. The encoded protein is CASSREETQYF.

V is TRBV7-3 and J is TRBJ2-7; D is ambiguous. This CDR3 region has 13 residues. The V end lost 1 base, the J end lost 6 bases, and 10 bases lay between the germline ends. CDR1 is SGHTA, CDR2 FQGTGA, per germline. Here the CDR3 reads CASSLNTLGEQYF. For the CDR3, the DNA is TGTGCCAGCAGCTTAAATACTCTGGGCGAGCAGTACTTC.

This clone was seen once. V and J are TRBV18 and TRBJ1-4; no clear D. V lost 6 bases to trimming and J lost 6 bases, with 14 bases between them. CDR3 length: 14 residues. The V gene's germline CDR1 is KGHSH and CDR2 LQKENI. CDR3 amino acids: CASSPFSGDEKLFF. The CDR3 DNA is TGTGCCAGCTCGCCCTTTTCTGGTGATGAAAAACTGTTTTTT.

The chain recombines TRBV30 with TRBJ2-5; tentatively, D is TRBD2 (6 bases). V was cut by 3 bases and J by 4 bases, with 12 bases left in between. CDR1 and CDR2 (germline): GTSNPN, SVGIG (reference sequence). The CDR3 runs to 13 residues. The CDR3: CAWRVGGTETQYF. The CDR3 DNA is TGTGCCTGGAGAGTGGGGGGAACAGAGACCCAGTACTTC.

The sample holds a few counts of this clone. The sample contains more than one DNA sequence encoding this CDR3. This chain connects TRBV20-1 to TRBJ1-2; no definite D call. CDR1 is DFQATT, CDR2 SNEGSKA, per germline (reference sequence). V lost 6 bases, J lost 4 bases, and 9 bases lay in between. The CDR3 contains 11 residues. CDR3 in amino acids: CSARTGYGYTF. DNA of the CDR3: TGCAGTGCCAGGACTGGCTATGGCTACACCTTC.

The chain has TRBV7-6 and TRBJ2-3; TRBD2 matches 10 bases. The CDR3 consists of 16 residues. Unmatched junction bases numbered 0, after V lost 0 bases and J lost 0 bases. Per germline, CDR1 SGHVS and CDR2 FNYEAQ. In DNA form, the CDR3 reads TGTGCCAGCAGCTTAGCACTAGCGGGAAGCACAGATACGCAGTATTTT. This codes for CASSLALAGSTDTQYF.

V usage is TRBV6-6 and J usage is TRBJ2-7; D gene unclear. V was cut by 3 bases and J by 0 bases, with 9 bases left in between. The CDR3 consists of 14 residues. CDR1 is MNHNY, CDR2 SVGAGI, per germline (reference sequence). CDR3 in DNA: TGTGCCAGCAGTTATAAATGGAGCTCCTACGAGCAGTACTTC. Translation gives CASSYKWSSYEQYF.

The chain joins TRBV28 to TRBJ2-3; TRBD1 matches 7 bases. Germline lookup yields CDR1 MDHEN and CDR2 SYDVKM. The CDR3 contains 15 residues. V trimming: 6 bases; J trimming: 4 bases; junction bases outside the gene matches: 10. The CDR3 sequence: CASRPAGGRSDTQYF. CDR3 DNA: TGTGCCAGCAGACCGGCAGGGGGACGCTCAGATACGCAGTATTTT.

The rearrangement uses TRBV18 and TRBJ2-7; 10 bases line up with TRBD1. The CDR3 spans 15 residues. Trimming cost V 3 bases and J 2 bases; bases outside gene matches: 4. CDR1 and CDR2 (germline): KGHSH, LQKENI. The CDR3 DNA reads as TGTGCCAGCTCACCGACGGGACAGGGGACCTACGAGCAGTACTTC. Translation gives CASSPTGQGTYEQYF.

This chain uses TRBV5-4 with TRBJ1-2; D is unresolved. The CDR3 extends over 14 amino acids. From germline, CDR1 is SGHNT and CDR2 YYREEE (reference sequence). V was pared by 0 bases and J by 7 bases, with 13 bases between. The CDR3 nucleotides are TGTGCCAGCAGCTTGGTCGGAGGGTGGAGTGGCTACACCTTC. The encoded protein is CASSLVGGWSGYTF.

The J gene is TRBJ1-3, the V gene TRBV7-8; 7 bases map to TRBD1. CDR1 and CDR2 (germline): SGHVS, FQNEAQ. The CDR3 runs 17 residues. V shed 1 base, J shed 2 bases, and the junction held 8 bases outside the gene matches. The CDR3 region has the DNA TGTGCCAGCAGCTTAGTGGGGGGACAGTTACCTGGAAACACCATATATTTT. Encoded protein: CASSLVGGQLPGNTIYF. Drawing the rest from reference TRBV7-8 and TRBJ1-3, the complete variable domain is GAGVSQSPRYKVAKRGQDVALRCDPISGHVSLFWYQQALGQGPEFLTYFQNEAQLDKSGLPSDRFFAERPEGSVSTLKIQRTQQEDSAVYLCASSLVGGQLPGNTIYFGEGSWLTVV.

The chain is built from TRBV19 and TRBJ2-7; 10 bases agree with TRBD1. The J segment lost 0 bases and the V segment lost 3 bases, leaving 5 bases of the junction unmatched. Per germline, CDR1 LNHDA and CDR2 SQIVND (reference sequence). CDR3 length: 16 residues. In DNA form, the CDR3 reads TGTGCCAGTAGTATGATGGGGGACAGGGGCTCCTACGAGCAGTACTTC. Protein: CASSMMGDRGSYEQYF.

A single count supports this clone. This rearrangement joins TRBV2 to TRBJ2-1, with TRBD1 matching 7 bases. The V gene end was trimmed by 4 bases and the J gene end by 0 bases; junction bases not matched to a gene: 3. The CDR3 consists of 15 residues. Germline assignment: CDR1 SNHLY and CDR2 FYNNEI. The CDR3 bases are TGTGCCAGCAGTGGGGACAGCAGCTCCTACAATGAGCAGTTCTTC. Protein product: CASSGDSSSYNEQFF.